Below are 18 T cell receptor beta chains sequenced from a single sample in a study of PD-1 blockade in classical Hodgkin lymphoma. Autologous stem cell transplantation was followed by relapse in every patient, and brentuximab vedotin exposure varied. TCRdb keeps only in-frame clones here, not all; method: immunoSEQ multiplex PCR. Altogether almost 2,000 clones are present, 81% being singletons, with the ten largest covering more than 8.5%. Source: peripheral blood mononuclear cells (PBMCs), taken at baseline. The receptors were gathered from a human donor with classical Hodgkin lymphoma.

CDR3 nucleotide sequence: TGTGCCAGCAGGACAGGGATGAACACTGAAGCTTTCTTT. Protein product: CASRTGMNTEAFF. The gene calls are TRBV2 and TRBJ1-1; the match to TRBD1 covers 7 bases. Per germline, CDR1 SNHLY and CDR2 FYNNEI. The V gene end was trimmed by 6 bases and the J gene end by 0 bases; junction bases not matched to a gene: 1. The CDR3 runs to 13 residues.

The chain employs TRBV28 and TRBJ1-1, with 10 bases lining up with TRBD1. This CDR3 is built from 15 residues. The junction had 6 bases not matched to a gene; V was cut back by 7 bases and J by 1 base. In germline, CDR1 is MDHEN, CDR2 SYDVKM. Here the CDR3 DNA reads TGTGCCAGCAAAGGGACAGGGGACGGGAACACTGAAGCTTTCTTT. Encoded protein: CASKGTGDGNTEAFF.

The gene calls are TRBV6-1 and TRBJ2-2; 7 bases match TRBD1. This CDR3 region has 14 residues. Germline loops: CDR1 MNHNS, CDR2 SASEGT. The ends lost 7 bases at V and 7 bases at J; junction bases unmatched: 9. The CDR3 region has the DNA TGTGCCAGCACTGACAGGGATGGGAGCGGGGAGCTGTTTTTT. Encoded protein: CASTDRDGSGELFF.

The V gene is TRBV9, the J gene TRBJ1-4, with a possible D match to TRBD1 (5 bases). The CDR3 has 14 amino acids. V lost 2 bases and J lost 2, with 7 bases in between. Germline lookup yields CDR1 SGDLS and CDR2 YYNGEE. The CDR3 DNA is TGTGCCAGCAGCGTTGGGGGGACTAATGAAAAACTGTTTTTT. Translating gives CASSVGGTNEKLFF.

The V and J genes are TRBV7-9 and TRBJ1-6, with D unresolved. CDR1 is SEHNR, CDR2 FQNEAQ, per germline (reference sequence). Between the trimmed V and J ends, which lost 7 bases and 7 bases, there was a span of 17 bases. CDR3 size: 15 residues. CDR3 nucleotides: TGTGCCAGCACCCGAACTCCCGAAGGGAATTCACCCCTCCACTTT. Its protein product is CASTRTPEGNSPLHF. Full variable domain (remainder filled in from reference TRBV7-9 and TRBJ1-6): DTGVSQNPRHKITKRGQNVTFRCDPISEHNRLYWYRQTLGQGPEFLTYFQNEAQLEKSRLLSDRFSAERPKGSFSTLEIQRTEQGDSAMYLCASTRTPEGNSPLHFGNGTRLTVT.

V usage is TRBV6-1 and J usage is TRBJ2-5; 8 nucleotides line up with TRBD2. The CDR3 runs 15 residues. With V trimmed by 0 bases and J by 7 bases, 7 bases remained unmatched. Germline V CDR1 and CDR2: MNHNS, SASEGT. DNA for the CDR3: TGTGCCAGCAGTGAAGCTACTAGCGGTTTTCGGACCCAGTACTTC. This codes for CASSEATSGFRTQYF.

The J gene is TRBJ2-7, the V gene TRBV30; 7 bases agree with TRBD2. This CDR3 has 14 amino acids. Germline-derived CDR1 and CDR2 are GTSNPN and SVGIG (reference sequence). The V gene end was trimmed by 2 bases and the J gene end by 6 bases; junction bases not matched to a gene: 10. The CDR3 here is CAWSMGGSSAEQYF. CDR3 in DNA: TGTGCCTGGAGTATGGGAGGGTCTTCCGCCGAGCAGTACTTC.

J is TRBJ2-5 and V is TRBV5-1; 7 bases are a match to TRBD1. CDR3 size: 16 residues. Germline CDR1 and CDR2: SGHRS and YFSETQ. The junction had 9 bases not matched to a gene; V was cut back by 0 bases and J by 4 bases. The CDR3 DNA reads as TGCGCCAGCAGCTTGGGGGTCCAGGGGGTTGTAGAGACCCAGTACTTC. Residues: CASSLGVQGVVETQYF.

This chain joins TRBV4-2 and TRBJ2-5; D is ambiguous. The germline V gene encodes CDR1 LGHNA and CDR2 YNFKEQ. The CDR3 length is 15 residues. Trimming shortened V by 0 bases and J by 6 bases, and 14 bases separated the two germline ends. This CDR3 is CASSQERLGIKTQYF. The CDR3 DNA reads as TGTGCCAGCAGCCAAGAGAGGCTGGGGATTAAGACCCAGTACTTC.

The V call is TRBV7-2, the J call TRBJ1-4; a weak D match, TRBD1 (5 bases). The CDR3 sequence is 14 residues long. V lost 5 bases to trimming and J lost 4 bases, with 11 bases between them. Looked up from germline, CDR1 is SGHTA and CDR2 is FQGNSA. The CDR3 coding sequence is TGTGCCAGCAGCGTCGACAGCTATAATGAAAAACTGTTTTTT. Amino acid sequence: CASSVDSYNEKLFF. The variable domain in full, completed from reference TRBV7-2 and TRBJ1-4, reads GAGVSQSPSNKVTEKGKDVELRCDPISGHTALYWYRQSLGQGLEFLIYFQGNSAPDKSGLPSDRFSAERTGGSVSTLTIQRTQQEDSAVYLCASSVDSYNEKLFFGSGTQLSVL.

The chain carries TRBV10-3 and TRBJ1-3, with D possibly matching TRBD1 (6 bases). The ends were cut back, 0 bases at V and 3 bases at J, with 12 bases in the middle. Germline CDR1 reads ENHRY; CDR2 reads SYGVKD. The CDR3 runs to 16 residues. The CDR3 reads CAISESKGEIGNTIYF. The CDR3 coding sequence is TGTGCCATCAGTGAGTCTAAGGGGGAGATTGGAAACACCATATATTTT.

This clone was picked up one time. The rearrangement joins TRBV6-4 to TRBJ2-6; TRBD2 is a possible D gene (5 bases). Germline V CDR1 and CDR2: MRHNA, SNTAGT. CDR3 length: 15 amino acids. Deletions cut 5 bases from V and 1 base from J, with 9 bases between. The CDR3 region is CASSQTGSGANVLTF. The DNA for the CDR3 is TGTGCCAGCAGTCAGACGGGGTCTGGGGCCAACGTCCTGACTTTC.

V is TRBV19 and J is TRBJ1-5, with TRBD1 as a possible D gene (5 bases). V lost 5 bases, J lost 7 bases, and 18 bases lay in between. The germline V gene encodes CDR1 LNHDA and CDR2 SQIVND (reference sequence). The CDR3 is 15 residues long. The CDR3 region is CASSPLLGGGQPQHF. The CDR3 DNA reads as TGTGCCAGTAGTCCGCTTCTTGGGGGAGGGCAGCCCCAGCATTTT.

The chain recombines TRBV5-6 with TRBJ1-5; 7 bases map to TRBD1. Germline V gene sequence: CDR1 SGHDT, CDR2 YYEEEE. This CDR3 is built from 18 residues. With V trimmed by 4 bases and J by 6 bases, 19 bases remained unmatched. The CDR3: CASSKNPQGRGSGQPQHF. CDR3 DNA: TGTGCCAGCAGCAAAAACCCACAGGGGCGCGGGTCGGGTCAGCCCCAGCATTTT. Full variable domain (outside the CDR3, taken from reference TRBV5-6 and TRBJ1-5): DAGVTQSPTHLIKTRGQQVTLRCSPKSGHDTVSWYQQALGQGPQFIFQYYEEEERQRGNFPDRFSGHQFPNYSSELNVNALLLGDSALYLCASSKNPQGRGSGQPQHFGDGTRLSIL.

Details on this clone: The germline gene is not matched at one end of the junction; a read error may be the cause. The CDR3: CASRREVMNTEASF. CDR3 DNA: TGTGCCAGCAGGCGGGAGGTCATGAACACTGAAGCTTCCTTT. V and J are TRBV11-2 and TRBJ1-1; D remains ambiguous. Per germline, CDR1 SGHAT and CDR2 FQNNGV. The CDR3 contains 14 residues.

This chain uses TRBV5-6 with TRBJ1-2, with D possibly TRBD1 on 5 matching bases. Germline V lookup: CDR1 SGHDT, CDR2 YYEEEE. This CDR3 has 15 residues. Trimming took 4 bases from V and 1 from J, leaving 14 bases between them. This CDR3 is CASSGTEFINYGYTF. As DNA, the CDR3 is TGTGCCAGCAGCGGGACCGAATTTATTAACTATGGCTACACCTTC. Full variable domain (remainder filled in from reference TRBV5-6 and TRBJ1-2): DAGVTQSPTHLIKTRGQQVTLRCSPKSGHDTVSWYQQALGQGPQFIFQYYEEEERQRGNFPDRFSGHQFPNYSSELNVNALLLGDSALYLCASSGTEFINYGYTFGSGTRLTVV.

This clone was counted a single time. The V call is TRBV9, the J call TRBJ2-4, with D maybe TRBD1 (7 bases). CDR1 and CDR2 (germline): SGDLS, YYNGEE. The V and J ends lost 0 bases and 8 bases respectively, with 24 bases between them. CDR3 length equals 18 residues. The CDR3 region is CASSVGDVGQGGWYIQYF. The CDR3 DNA sequence: TGTGCCAGCAGCGTAGGAGATGTTGGGCAGGGGGGTTGGTACATTCAGTACTTC.

The rearrangement uses TRBV7-8 and TRBJ1-4; D is ambiguous. The CDR3 has 16 residues. Germline V CDR1 and CDR2: SGHVS, FQNEAQ. V was shortened by 5 bases and J by 0 bases, with 13 bases between the two germline ends. The CDR3 reads CASSPRHLSTNEKLFF. For the CDR3, the DNA is TGTGCCAGCAGCCCTAGACACCTCTCAACTAATGAAAAACTGTTTTTT.